A selection of T cell receptor beta chains follows, all from one sample in a study of T cell repertoires in cytomegalovirus infection. TCRdb redid the calling of the reads with MiXCR, one entry per CDR3 protein. This table holds around 130,000 distinct CDR3 sequences, 7.5% to 9% found once. Sample: PBMCs. The receptors shown here come from a human donor in good health (CMV status not recorded). Some clones in this sample may be carry-over from other donors' samples. Both conserved end residues are part of each CDR3. The order of the fields is CDR3 protein, CDR3 DNA, J gene, V gene, clone size, D gene. The D gene is left open where the match is weak. The size entry is marked missing in some rows and otherwise reads once, few, many or a size class.

CDR3: CASSLSQTEAFF; DNA: TGTGCCAGCAGCTTATCGCAAACTGAAGCTTTCTTT; J: TRBJ1-1; V: TRBV7-9; size: many; D: -
CDR3: CASRPPGNSGNTIYF; DNA: TGTGCCAGCAGGCCTCCAGGAAACTCTGGAAACACCATATATTTT; J: TRBJ1-3; V: TRBV2; size: few; D: -
CDR3: CASSYEWTEAFF; DNA: TGTGCCAGCAGTTACGAGTGGACTGAAGCTTTCTTT; J: TRBJ1-1; V: TRBV6-2/TRBV6-3; size: many; D: -
CDR3: CASSDMRGDAGELFF; DNA: TGCGCCAGCAGCGATATGCGGGGGGATGCCGGGGAGCTGTTTTTT; J: TRBJ2-2; V: TRBV5-1; size: many; D: TRBD2
CDR3: CSAREGADTQYF; DNA: TGCAGTGCTAGAGAAGGAGCGGATACGCAGTATTTT; J: TRBJ2-3; V: TRBV20-1; size: many; D: -
CDR3: CASSEDSYNEQFF; DNA: TGTGCCAGCAGTGAAGACAGCTACAATGAGCAGTTCTTC; J: TRBJ2-1; V: TRBV2; size: -; D: -
CDR3: CATEGSIYEQYF; DNA: TGTGCCACCGAGGGTTCCATCTACGAGCAGTACTTC; J: TRBJ2-7; V: TRBV28; size: -; D: -
CDR3: CASSDLPRVAGQVNTEAFF; DNA: TGTGCCAGCAGTGATCTTCCCCGAGTGGCGGGACAGGTGAACACTGAAGCTTTCTTT; J: TRBJ1-1; V: TRBV2; size: -; D: TRBD1
CDR3: CSARAWTSDTGELFF; DNA: TGCAGTGCTAGAGCCTGGACTAGCGACACCGGGGAGCTGTTTTTT; J: TRBJ2-2; V: TRBV20-1; size: -; D: TRBD2
CDR3: CASSLGGGRAEAFF; DNA: TGTGCCAGCAGTCTAGGAGGGGGCAGGGCTGAAGCTTTCTTT; J: TRBJ1-1; V: TRBV28; size: many; D: TRBD1